The present T cell receptor (beta chain) was sequenced within a study of T cell responses to AZD1222 COVID-19 vaccine. Study outcomes and limitations: At baseline, seropositivity was found in only a handful of AZD1222 recipients. Spike-specific TCR depth and breadth grew after two AZD1222 doses.

This CDR3 contains 15 residues. With 3 bases clipped from V and 4 bases from J, the junction kept 4 bases outside the gene matches. In germline, CDR1 is LNHDA, CDR2 SQIVND (reference sequence). Comments on this clone: Antigen specificity is unknown.

TCRdb keeps only in-frame clones here, not all; method: immunoSEQ multiplex PCR. The sample lists 150,000 to 200,000 clones, about 92% occurring once. Investigators merged groups given second doses at roughly 4 or roughly 12 weeks. This clonotype originated in an adult who received the AZD1222 COVID-19 vaccine. The source was peripheral blood, collected 28 days after the second AZD1222 dose. The chain recombines TRBV19 with TRBJ1-2, with 11 positions matching TRBD1. The CDR3 reads CASSIPGTGGYGYTF. The CDR3 DNA reads as TGTGCCAGTAGTATTCCCGGGACAGGGGGCTATGGCTACACCTTC.